These 6 T cell receptor beta chains were all obtained from the same sample, sequenced in a study of monozygotic twins with inflammatory bowel disease. TCRdb re-called the 5' RACE reads and gives one entry per CDR3 protein, without DNA. The sample includes a few hundred thousand distinct CDR3 sequences. Material: blood. The receptors stem from a human donor with ulcerative colitis or Crohn's disease, or a healthy co-twin of an affected twin (not recorded which).

The chain recombines TRBV29-1 with TRBJ2-3. Germline CDR1 and CDR2: SQVTM and ANQGSEA. There are 16 residues in the CDR3. The CDR3 sequence: CSVEDRHTISTDTQYF.

The chain links TRBV7-9 to TRBJ2-7; TCRdb gives TRBD1 as the D gene, but with no DNA this cannot be confirmed. CDR1 and CDR2 from the germline V gene are SEHNR and FQNEAQ (reference sequence). The CDR3 covers 15 residues. The CDR3 reads CASSLTGQTTYEQYF.

This chain joins TRBV7-9 and TRBJ2-3; TCRdb's assignment of TRBD2 cannot be checked, as there is no DNA. Germline V CDR1 and CDR2: SEHNR, FQNEAQ (reference sequence). This CDR3 region has 17 residues. CDR3 sequence reads: CASSSSPGLARGDTQYF. The variable domain in full, with the rest retrieved from reference TRBV7-9 and TRBJ2-3, is DTGVSQNPRHKITKRGQNVTFRCDPISEHNRLYWYRQTLGQGPEFLTYFQNEAQLEKSRLLSDRFSAERPKGSFSTLEIQRTEQGDSAMYLCASSSSPGLARGDTQYFGPGTRLTVL.

The chain is built from TRBV20-1 and TRBJ2-5; TCRdb's D gene call, TRBD1, goes unchecked for lack of DNA. The CDR3 is made up of 14 amino acids. Germline CDR1 reads DFQATT; CDR2 reads SNEGSKA (reference sequence). The chain's CDR3 is CSARTTLGVETQYF.

The chain joins TRBV7-8 to TRBJ1-2; TCRdb selects TRBD1, and the lack of DNA leaves this call unchecked. The CDR3 consists of 15 residues. The germline V gene encodes CDR1 SGHVS and CDR2 FQNEAQ. CDR3 region: CASSLRDRFSYGYTF.

The chain uses TRBV7-2 and TRBJ2-7; TCRdb selects TRBD1, and the lack of DNA leaves this call unchecked. The V gene's germline CDR1 is SGHTA and CDR2 FQGNSA. The CDR3 runs 16 residues. The CDR3 loop reads CASSLERDRASYEQYF.